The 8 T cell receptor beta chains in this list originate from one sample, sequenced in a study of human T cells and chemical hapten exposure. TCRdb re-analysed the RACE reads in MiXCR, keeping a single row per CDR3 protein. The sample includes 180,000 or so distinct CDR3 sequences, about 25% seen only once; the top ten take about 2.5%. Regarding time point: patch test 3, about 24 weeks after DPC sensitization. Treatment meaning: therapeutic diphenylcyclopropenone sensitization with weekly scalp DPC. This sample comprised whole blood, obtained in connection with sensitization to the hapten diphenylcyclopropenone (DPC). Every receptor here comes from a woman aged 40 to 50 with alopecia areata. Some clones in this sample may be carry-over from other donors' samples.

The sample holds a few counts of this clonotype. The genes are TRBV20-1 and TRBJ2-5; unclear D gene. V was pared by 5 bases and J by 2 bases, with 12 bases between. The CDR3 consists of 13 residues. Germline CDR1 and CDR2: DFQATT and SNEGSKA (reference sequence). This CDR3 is CSAGPPGQETQYF. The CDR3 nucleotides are TGCAGTGCTGGTCCCCCCGGACAAGAGACCCAGTACTTC.

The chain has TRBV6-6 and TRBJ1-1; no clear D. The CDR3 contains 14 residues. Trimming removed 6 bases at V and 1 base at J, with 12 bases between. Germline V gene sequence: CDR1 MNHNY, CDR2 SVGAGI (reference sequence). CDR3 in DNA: TGTGCCAGCAGACTGACACCACCGAACACTGAAGCTTTCTTT. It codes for CASRLTPPNTEAFF.

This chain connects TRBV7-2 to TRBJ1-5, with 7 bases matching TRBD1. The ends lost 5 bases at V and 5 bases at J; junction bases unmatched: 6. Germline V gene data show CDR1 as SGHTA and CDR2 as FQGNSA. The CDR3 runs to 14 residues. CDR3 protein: CASSTRQGHQPQHF. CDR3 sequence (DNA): TGTGCCAGCAGCACCCGACAGGGCCATCAGCCCCAGCATTTT.

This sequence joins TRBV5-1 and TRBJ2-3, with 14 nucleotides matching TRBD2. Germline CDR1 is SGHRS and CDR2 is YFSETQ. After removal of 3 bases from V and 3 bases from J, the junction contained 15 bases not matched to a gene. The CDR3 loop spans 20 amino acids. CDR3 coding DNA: TGCGCCAGCAGCTCAGCCAAGGGACTAGCGGGAGTAGCGAGGACAGATACGCAGTATTTT. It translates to CASSSAKGLAGVARTDTQYF.

Here the CDR3 reads CASNRPFGSIDNEQFF. The CDR3 bases are TGTGCCAGCAACCGGCCGTTCGGGTCGATAGACAATGAGCAGTTCTTC. The chain uses TRBV11-2 and TRBJ2-1, with D unresolved. The germline V and J ends were trimmed by 7 bases and 5 bases, with 21 bases remaining between them. Germline V lookup: CDR1 SGHAT, CDR2 FQNNGV. There are 16 residues in the CDR3.

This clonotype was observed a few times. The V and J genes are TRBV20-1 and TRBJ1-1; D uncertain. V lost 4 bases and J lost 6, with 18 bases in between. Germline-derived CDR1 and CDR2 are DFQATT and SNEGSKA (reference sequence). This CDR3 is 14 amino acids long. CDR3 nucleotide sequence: TGCAGTGCTAATAAGGGAAGTACGGTCGCTGAAGCTTTCTTT. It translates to CSANKGSTVAEAFF.

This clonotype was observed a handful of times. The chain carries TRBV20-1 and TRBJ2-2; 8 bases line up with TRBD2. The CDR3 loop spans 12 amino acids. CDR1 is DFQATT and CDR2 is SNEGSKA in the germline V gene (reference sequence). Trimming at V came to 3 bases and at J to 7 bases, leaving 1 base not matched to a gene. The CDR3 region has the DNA TGCAGTGCTAGCCGGGAGGGCGGGGAGCTGTTTTTT. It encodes CSASREGGELFF.

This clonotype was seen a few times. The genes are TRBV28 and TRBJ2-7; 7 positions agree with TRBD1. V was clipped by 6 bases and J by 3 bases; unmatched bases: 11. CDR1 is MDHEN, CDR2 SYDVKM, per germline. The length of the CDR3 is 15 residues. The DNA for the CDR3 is TGTGCCAGCAGGGTAGGTGGGACAGCTCGCTACGAGCAGTACTTC. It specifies CASRVGGTARYEQYF.